Given below is one T cell receptor (beta chain) in context. The data are from a study of blood T cell repertoires in COVID-19. Trimming pared 2 bases from V and 1 base from J, leaving 9 bases between. The CDR3 runs to 15 residues. Repertoires were generated with immunoSEQ multiplex PCR, while TCRdb's copy carries only in-frame clones and drops some. Among some 150,000 clones, just under 85% were seen once, and the ten largest hold 6.2%. Enrolled through a virtual design, the participants were between roughly 18 and 90 years of age and came from around 25 US areas. This chain connects TRBV23-1 to TRBJ1-5; D remains unclear. TRBV23-1 counts as an open reading frame of uncertain function. Sample: PBMCs or T cells enriched from blood (not recorded which). This clonotype was sampled from a woman aged 40 to 50 who had recovered from COVID-19. CDR3: CASSQPRSSNQPQHF. In nucleotides, the CDR3 is TGCGCCAGCAGTCAACCCAGGTCGAGCAATCAGCCCCAGCATTTT.